Following are 2 T cell receptor beta chains from one sample sequenced in a study of T-cell memory formation after mild COVID-19. TCRdb redid the calling of the 5' RACE reads with MiXCR, one entry per CDR3 protein. The data contain under 550,000 distinct CDR3 sequences, approximately 18% of them seen just once; the ten biggest clones take up over 9%. Sequencing was done on a sample of PBMCs or a T cell subset sorted from them (not recorded which). Receptors originate from an adult woman who had mild COVID-19 (a few samples of this study predate the infection). Cell type and time point are not known.

The J gene is TRBJ2-4, the V gene TRBV7-9; D unclear. The CDR3 extends over 11 amino acids. The germline CDR1 and CDR2 sequences are SEHNR and FQNEAQ (reference sequence). The V end lost 5 bases, the J end lost 5 bases, and 4 bases lay between the germline ends. The CDR3 coding sequence is TGTGCCAGCAGCAACGAAAACATTCAGTACTTC. It specifies CASSNENIQYF.

The chain recombines TRBV3-1 with TRBJ2-1, with TRBD2 matching 13 bases. Germline lookup yields CDR1 LGHDT and CDR2 YNNKEL (reference sequence). V was clipped by 3 bases and J by 7 bases; unmatched bases: 12. This CDR3 is built from 18 residues. The CDR3 is CASSHSALGGLAGNEQFF. The CDR3 DNA reads TGTGCCAGCAGCCATAGCGCTTTGGGGGGACTAGCGGGGAATGAGCAGTTCTTC.